The 30 T cell receptor beta chains below were found in one sample sequenced in a study of CD8+CD57+ T cells in acquired aplastic anemia. The authors sequenced patients whose flow cytometry had shown CD8+CD57+ cell expansion. TCR beta VDJ and CDR3 profiling used genomic DNA as template. In TCRdb, the reads were re-called with MiXCR into one record per CDR3 protein. The top ten hold around 40% of the sample, which has about 260,000 distinct CDR3 sequences, around 82% seen once. The material sequenced was sorted CD4+, CD8+, or CD8+CD57+ T cells (not recorded which) from PBMCs. Every receptor here comes from a human donor with aplastic anemia.

This clonotype was detected a few times. The germline gene is not matched at one end of the junction; a read error may be the cause. The J gene is TRBJ2-5, the V gene TRBV2, with D perhaps assigned TRBD1 or TRBD2 (5 bases each). The CDR3 covers 13 residues. Per the germline V gene, CDR1 is SNHLY and CDR2 is FYNNEI. CDR3 DNA: TGTGCCAGCAGTTACCGGGGCCAAGAGACCCAGTATTTC. Its translation: CASSYRGQETQYF.

This sequence joins TRBV15 and TRBJ2-3, with D hard to call. The J call is uncertain, as TRBJ2-5 better fits the DNA end. CDR1 LNHNV and CDR2 YYDKDF come from the germline V gene (reference sequence). This CDR3 spans 14 amino acids. DNA of the CDR3: TGTGCCACCAGCAGGGGCTGCGGCCCAGATACCCAGTACTTC. Translation gives CATSRGCGPDTQYF.

The chain joins TRBV6-5 to TRBJ2-2; D tentatively reads TRBD1 or TRBD2 (6 bases each). The CDR3 covers 15 residues. V was trimmed by 5 bases and J by 3 bases, leaving 13 bases between them. Germline CDR1 is MNHEY and CDR2 is SVGAGI. CDR3 nucleotide sequence: TGTGCCAGCAGTCAGGGGAGGAGTTACACCGGGGAGCTGTTTTTT. It yields the protein CASSQGRSYTGELFF.

The chain joins TRBV6-1 to TRBJ2-1, with D possibly matching TRBD1 (7 bases). Deletions cut 7 bases from V and 8 bases from J, with 27 bases between. The CDR3 runs 17 residues. Germline V gives CDR1 MNHNS, CDR2 SASEGT. The chain's CDR3 is CASKFTGEDYEQDEQFF. The CDR3 region has the DNA TGTGCCAGCAAGTTCACAGGGGAGGACTACGAGCAGGATGAGCAGTTCTTC.

The chain is built from TRBV7-9 and TRBJ2-7, with 10 bases matching TRBD2. Germline V gene data show CDR1 as SEHNR and CDR2 as FQNEAQ (reference sequence). V shed 5 bases, J shed 3 bases, and the junction held 4 bases outside the gene matches. CDR3 length equals 14 residues. In nucleotides, the CDR3 is TGTGCCAGCAGCAGAACTAGCGGGGACTACGAGCAGTACTTC. Its protein is CASSRTSGDYEQYF.

This chain uses TRBV5-6 with TRBJ2-5; D may be TRBD2 (6 bases). This CDR3 spans 15 amino acids. Trimming removed 0 bases from V and 5 bases from J, with 14 bases in between. Germline V gene sequence: CDR1 SGHDT, CDR2 YYEEEE. The CDR3 here is CASSLGEEGLETQYF. CDR3 coding DNA: TGTGCCAGCAGCTTGGGTGAGGAGGGGTTGGAGACCCAGTACTTC. Looking up the rest from reference TRBV5-6 and TRBJ2-5 gives the full variable domain: DAGVTQSPTHLIKTRGQQVTLRCSPKSGHDTVSWYQQALGQGPQFIFQYYEEEERQRGNFPDRFSGHQFPNYSSELNVNALLLGDSALYLCASSLGEEGLETQYFGPGTRLLVL.

This clonotype was seen at least ten times. The chain combines TRBV9 with TRBJ2-5; D gene uncertain. The ends were cut back, 0 bases at V and 11 bases at J, with 20 bases in the middle. The CDR3 length is 15 residues. In germline, CDR1 is SGDLS, CDR2 YYNGEE. This chain's CDR3 is CASSVGSDTQYFQYF. CDR3 sequence (DNA): TGTGCCAGCAGCGTAGGGTCAGATACGCAGTATTTTCAGTACTTC.

A note on this clonotype: Because it lacks the conserved phenylalanine or tryptophan at the end, this CDR3 is likely a read error. The DNA is left out, because the CDR3 cannot be placed on it with certainty; the CDR3 is given as TCRdb lists it. The chain has TRBV9 and TRBJ1-2; the D call of TRBD1 is as the table states it, not checked on the DNA. The CDR3 is 13 amino acids in total, end residues counted. Germline V CDR1 and CDR2: SGDLS, YYNGEE. The chain's CDR3 is CASSVGGTCLTYV.

V is TRBV7-9 and J is TRBJ2-5; 10 positions match TRBD2. Germline CDR1 SEHNR, CDR2 FQNEAQ (reference sequence). Losses at the gene ends were 1 base for V and 1 base for J; bases not matched to a gene: 0. This CDR3 region has 15 residues. In DNA form, the CDR3 reads TGTGCCAGCAGCTTAGGGACTAGCGGCCAAGAGACCCAGTACTTC. Translating it yields CASSLGTSGQETQYF.

The chain is built from TRBV11-2 and TRBJ2-5; D is perhaps TRBD1 (6 bases). Germline lookup yields CDR1 SGHAT and CDR2 FQNNGV. The ends were cut back, 5 bases at V and 5 bases at J, with 18 bases in the middle. The CDR3 sequence is 15 residues long. The CDR3 DNA reads TGTGCCAGCAGCCTACAGGGTTCGTTAAGGGAGACCCAGTACTTC. Protein sequence: CASSLQGSLRETQYF.

Concerning this clonotype itself: The conserved final phenylalanine or tryptophan is absent from the CDR3, which likely points to a read error. It is unclear where the CDR3 begins or ends on the DNA, so no DNA is shown, and the CDR3 is as TCRdb lists it. CDR3 amino acids: CASSEADTNT. The chain links TRBV2 to TRBJ1-3. The germline gives CDR1 SNHLY, CDR2 FYNNEI. The CDR3 length equals 10 residues, ends included.

The V gene is TRBV4-1, the J gene TRBJ2-7; maybe TRBD1 (5 bases). CDR3 length: 15 residues. Trimming shortened V by 1 base and J by 6 bases, and 16 bases separated the two germline ends. The germline CDR1 and CDR2 sequences are MGHRA and YSYEKL. The CDR3 DNA sequence: TGCGCCAGCAGCCAAGCAGGGATGGGCGGCGGCGAGCAGTACTTC. Its translation: CASSQAGMGGGEQYF.

Only a few counts were recorded for this clonotype. The rearrangement uses TRBV15 and TRBJ2-1, with 8 bases identical to TRBD1. CDR3 length: 13 residues. The trim removed 9 bases at V and 8 bases at J, leaving 9 bases unmatched. The germline gives CDR1 LNHNV, CDR2 YYDKDF (reference sequence). The DNA of the CDR3 is TGTGCCACAGACGGACAGGGAGGCCATGAGCAGTTCTTC. The encoded protein is CATDGQGGHEQFF.

As concerns this clonotype: One end of the junction fails to match germline, which may point to a read error. The chain couples TRBV7-9 to TRBJ2-1; a possible D gene is TRBD1 (6 bases). The CDR3 is 14 amino acids. The V gene's germline CDR1 is SEHNR and CDR2 FQNEAQ (reference sequence). CDR3 amino acids: CASSLAGRYGDNVF. Here the CDR3 DNA reads TGTGCCAGCAGCTTAGCGGGCAGGTACGGGGACAACGTCTTC. Looking up the rest from reference TRBV7-9 and TRBJ2-1 gives the full variable domain: DTGVSQNPRHKITKRGQNVTFRCDPISEHNRLYWYRQTLGQGPEFLTYFQNEAQLEKSRLLSDRFSAERPKGSFSTLEIQRTEQGDSAMYLCASSLAGRYGDNVFGPGTRLTVL.

The V gene is TRBV20-1, the J gene TRBJ2-2, with 8 bases that match TRBD2. After removal of 1 base from V and 0 bases from J, the junction contained 10 bases not matched to a gene. Germline lookup yields CDR1 DFQATT and CDR2 SNEGSKA (reference sequence). This CDR3 comprises 18 residues. The CDR3 DNA reads as TGCAGTGCTAGAGCACCCTTAGCGGGACTGTCGAACACCGGGGAGCTGTTTTTT. Translating gives CSARAPLAGLSNTGELFF.

The chain has TRBV7-3 and TRBJ2-1; 7 bases map to TRBD2. With 2 bases clipped from V and 13 bases from J, the junction kept 17 bases outside the gene matches. The CDR3 is 16 residues long. CDR1 and CDR2 (germline): SGHTA, FQGTGA. CDR3: CASSLPRRGCNEPQFF. CDR3 nucleotides: TGTGCCAGCAGCTTACCGAGGCGGGGGTGCAACGAGCCCCAGTTCTTC.

V gene TRBV5-4 combines with J gene TRBJ2-5, with a weak D call TRBD2 (5 bases). Trimming took 0 bases from V and 0 from J, leaving 12 bases between them. This CDR3 spans 16 amino acids. Germline CDR1 SGHNT, CDR2 YYREEE (reference sequence). CDR3 nucleotide sequence: TGTGCCAGCAGCTTGGACGACGGGGTGTACCAAGAGACCCAGTACTTC. Its protein is CASSLDDGVYQETQYF.

With respect to this clonotype: Relative to the germline gene, one junction end is altered; a read error may explain this. The rearrangement uses TRBV9 and TRBJ2-3, with D uncertain. There are 13 residues in the CDR3. The germline V gene has CDR1 SGDLS and CDR2 YYNGEE. The CDR3, as DNA: TGTGCCAGCAGCCCGGCCGTTCAGAACACGCAGGATTTT. Amino acid sequence: CASSPAVQNTQDF.

On this clonotype: This is likely a read error, given that the CDR3 carries no conserved phenylalanine or tryptophan at its end. No DNA is shown, since the ends of the CDR3 on it are uncertain; the CDR3 is the one TCRdb lists. The rearrangement links TRBV9 to TRBJ2-1; TRBD2, the table's D call, lacks a check against the DNA. Germline CDR1 reads SGDLS; CDR2 reads YYNGEE. The CDR3 spans 12 amino acids, including both terminal residues. The CDR3 protein is CASSFSGNKEVL.

The V gene is TRBV25-1, the J gene TRBJ2-7; D is unclear. The length of the CDR3 is 12 residues. V dropped 6 bases and J dropped 3 bases, with 9 bases sitting between them. Per germline, CDR1 MGHDK and CDR2 SYGVNS. The CDR3 is CASSQDHYEQYF. CDR3 bases: TGTGCCAGCAGCCAGGACCACTACGAGCAGTACTTC.

This chain links TRBV5-6 with TRBJ1-2; D not certain. V was clipped by 2 bases and J by 7 bases, with 6 bases between them. CDR3 length: 11 amino acids. Germline CDR1 and CDR2: SGHDT and YYEEEE. The CDR3 here is CASSLIAGYTF. In DNA, the CDR3 is TGTGCCAGCAGCTTAATCGCTGGCTACACCTTC. The full variable domain, with the rest looked up from reference TRBV5-6 and TRBJ1-2, is DAGVTQSPTHLIKTRGQQVTLRCSPKSGHDTVSWYQQALGQGPQFIFQYYEEEERQRGNFPDRFSGHQFPNYSSELNVNALLLGDSALYLCASSLIAGYTFGSGTRLTVV.

Remarks on this clonotype: Here the CDR3 omits its conserved ending phenylalanine or tryptophan, so a read error is the likely source. It is unclear where the CDR3 begins or ends on the DNA, so no DNA is shown, and the CDR3 is as TCRdb lists it. The chain recombines TRBV7-3 with TRBJ2-3; TRBD1 is the table's D call, not checked against the DNA. The CDR3 is 13 amino acids long, termini counted. Germline CDR1 reads SGHTA; CDR2 reads FQGTGA. CDR3 amino acids: CASGDGSGGRNEQ.

A remark on this clonotype: Mismatch with germline at one junction end may stem from a read error. This chain connects TRBV7-3 to TRBJ1-1; a possible D gene is TRBD1 (6 bases). The CDR3 has 12 residues. Germline loops: CDR1 SGHTA, CDR2 FQGTGA. The CDR3 coding sequence is TGCGCCAGCAGCCCAGGGGAAAGTGAAGCTTTCTTT. Its translation is CASSPGESEAFF.

This rearrangement joins TRBV7-9 to TRBJ1-1; the D gene is possibly TRBD1 (6 bases). CDR1 and CDR2 (germline): SEHNR, FQNEAQ (reference sequence). Trimming removed 5 bases from V and 13 bases from J, with 26 bases in between. This CDR3 contains 15 residues. The CDR3 region is CASSLQGGARAEDFF. The CDR3 nucleotides read TGTGCCAGCAGCCTACAAGGGGGGGCCCGGGCTGAGGATTTCTTT.

This clonotype was seen many times. This chain uses TRBV6-4 with TRBJ2-3, with a possible D match to TRBD1 (5 bases). The CDR3 length is 14 residues. The germline V gene has CDR1 MRHNA and CDR2 SNTAGT. The ends were cut back, 5 bases at V and 4 bases at J, with 13 bases in the middle. The CDR3 DNA reads TGTGCCAGCAGTTCAGACGTAGGGGCAGATACGCAGTATTTT. Its translation: CASSSDVGADTQYF.

The chain employs TRBV2 and TRBJ2-3; 7 nucleotides agree with TRBD1. The J segment lost 10 bases and the V segment lost 8 bases, leaving 15 bases of the junction unmatched. The CDR3 consists of 14 residues. CDR1 is SNHLY and CDR2 is FYNNEI in the germline V gene. The CDR3 bases are TGTGCCAGCGGGGTAGGGGGCACTCCCGAGCCGCAGTATTTT. This encodes CASGVGGTPEPQYF.

Comment on this clonotype: Likely a read error: the CDR3 ends without its conserved phenylalanine or tryptophan. It is unclear where the CDR3 begins or ends on the DNA, so no DNA is shown, and the CDR3 is as TCRdb lists it. J is TRBJ2-7 and V is TRBV2; whether TRBD1, the table's D call, matches the DNA was not checked. The CDR3 is made up of 15 amino acids, end residues included. Germline V lookup: CDR1 SNHLY, CDR2 FYNNEI. The CDR3: CASGDGGTDTQDFDP.

Of note for this clonotype: This CDR3 fails to terminate in the conserved phenylalanine or tryptophan, so it likely reflects a read error. The DNA is omitted, as the CDR3 cannot be located on it reliably, and the CDR3 follows TCRdb's listing. The rearrangement links TRBV9 to TRBJ2-7; whether TRBD1, the table's D call, matches the DNA was not checked. The germline V gene has CDR1 SGDLS and CDR2 YYNGEE. The CDR3 length equals 13 residues, ends included. The CDR3 region is CASSVEAGNTGEL.

The chain is built from TRBV20-1 and TRBJ1-1; D uncertain. Germline V gene lookup returns CDR1 DFQATT and CDR2 SNEGSKA (reference sequence). Trimming cost V 3 bases and J 3 bases, with 17 bases left between them. The CDR3 has 15 residues. The CDR3 spells CSASSSGRYDTEAFF. Written as DNA, the CDR3 is TGCAGTGCTAGCTCTAGCGGACGCTACGACACTGAAGCTTTCTTT.

For the CDR3, the DNA is TGTGCCGTACGGGGGCCCGGCACAGATACGCAGTATTTT. Translated: CAVRGPGTDTQYF. This chain joins TRBV7-2 and TRBJ2-3; D possibly matches TRBD1 or TRBD2 (6 bases each). The CDR3 totals 13 residues. V lost 11 bases and J 1 base, leaving 13 bases between the germline ends. Germline CDR1 reads SGHTA; CDR2 reads FQGNSA.